This is a list of T cell receptor beta chains from one sample in a study of molecular identifiers for immune sequencing clone quantification. Each CDR3 protein is one row after TCRdb ran MiXCR on the PCR reads. The table lists hundreds of thousands of distinct CDR3 sequences, about 20% of them singletons. Sequencing was done on a sample of naive CD8+ T cells from blood, with Jurkat cell RNA spiked in. All receptors derive from a human donor in good health. Some libraries in this study had Jurkat cell RNA spiked in. CDR3s include the opening cysteine and the closing phenylalanine or tryptophan. The D gene is left open where the match is weak. Some rows mark clone size as missing; the rest say once, few, many or name a class of expanded clone.

J: TRBJ2-5; V: TRBV7-6; length: 14; size: many; D: .; CDR3: CASSPLAGSETQYF; DNA: TGTGCCAGCAGCCCCTTGGCAGGGTCAGAGACCCAGTACTTC
J: TRBJ2-4; V: TRBV7-9; length: 14; size: many; D: .; CDR3: CASSLVVNENIQYF; DNA: TGTGCCAGCAGCTTAGTAGTAAACGAAAACATTCAGTACTTC
J: TRBJ2-7; V: TRBV4-1; length: 14; size: .; D: TRBD2; CDR3: CASSQGGGVDEQYF; DNA: TGCGCCAGCAGCCAAGGGGGGGGGGTGGATGAGCAGTACTTC
J: TRBJ1-2; V: TRBV4-1; length: 15; size: .; D: .; CDR3: CASSQDPPADYGYTF; DNA: TGCGCCAGCAGCCAAGATCCCCCGGCGGACTATGGCTACACCTTC
J: TRBJ2-7; V: TRBV6-7; length: 14; size: .; D: .; CDR3: CASSLNGWSYEQYF; DNA: TGTGCCAGCAGTCTCAACGGGTGGTCCTACGAGCAGTACTTC
J: TRBJ1-5; V: TRBV12-3/TRBV12-4; length: 15; size: many; D: TRBD1; CDR3: CASSLGTENNQPQHF; DNA: TGTGCCAGCAGTTTGGGGACAGAAAACAATCAGCCCCAGCATTTT
J: TRBJ2-1; V: TRBV11-2; length: 12; size: .; D: .; CDR3: CASSLLAPEQFF; DNA: TGTGCCAGCAGCTTACTAGCCCCTGAGCAGTTCTTC
J: TRBJ2-7; V: TRBV7-2; length: 15; size: many; D: .; CDR3: CASSSRDFASYEQYF; DNA: TGTGCCAGCAGCTCAAGGGACTTCGCCTCCTACGAGCAGTACTTC
J: TRBJ2-3; V: TRBV2; length: 17; size: many; D: TRBD2; CDR3: CASSGRLAGESTDTQYF; DNA: TGTGCCAGCAGTGGACGACTAGCGGGGGAATCCACAGATACGCAGTATTTT
J: TRBJ2-1; V: TRBV11-2; length: 15; size: few; D: .; CDR3: CASAAGRGTDNEQFF; DNA: TGTGCCAGCGCCGCCGGGCGGGGGACAGACAATGAGCAGTTCTTC
J: TRBJ1-5; V: TRBV6-2/TRBV6-3; length: 15; size: .; D: .; CDR3: CASSPHGGSTDTQHF; DNA: TGTGCCAGCAGTCCCCACGGGGGGAGCACAGATACGCAGCATTTT
J: TRBJ1-6; V: TRBV5-1; length: 14; size: few; D: .; CDR3: CASSLVGGNSPLHF; DNA: TGCGCCAGCAGCTTGGTAGGAGGGAATTCACCCCTCCACTTT